Shown below are 27 T cell receptor beta chains from a single sample sequenced in a study of technical replicates of blood from several donors. Produced via immunoSEQ multiplex PCR; TCRdb's table is partial and in-frame only. The repertoire holds some 66,000 clones, with 95% to 98% as singletons. The sequenced material came from T cells isolated from PBMCs. The receptor set was obtained from a human donor in good health.

The V and J genes are TRBV5-6 and TRBJ2-2; unclear D gene. The germline V gene has CDR1 SGHDT and CDR2 YYEEEE. V was pared by 4 bases and J by 1 base, with 14 bases between. The CDR3 covers 16 residues. CDR3 in amino acids: CASSAPGSLNTGELFF. CDR3 sequence (DNA): TGTGCCAGCAGCGCCCCAGGTTCCCTGAACACCGGGGAGCTGTTTTTT.

The chain recombines TRBV27 with TRBJ2-7; 9 nucleotides align to TRBD1. The CDR3 totals 14 residues. Germline V gives CDR1 MNHEY, CDR2 SMNVEV (reference sequence). The V and J ends lost 6 bases and 3 bases, in that order; junction bases with no gene match: 6. CDR3 coding DNA: TGTGCCAGCAGCGGACAGGGGAATCTCTACGAGCAGTACTTC. Amino acid sequence: CASSGQGNLYEQYF.

The chain links TRBV6-5 to TRBJ1-1; TRBD1 aligns across 10 bases. Germline V gene data show CDR1 as MNHEY and CDR2 as SVGAGI. CDR3 size: 13 residues. J was trimmed by 8 bases and V by 10 bases; bases with no gene match: 10. CDR3 coding DNA: TGTGCCACCAGAGACAGGGGGCTGGCCGAAGCTTTCTTT. Its translation is CATRDRGLAEAFF.

The chain links TRBV18 to TRBJ1-2, with D possibly matching TRBD1 (5 bases). The CDR3 covers 15 residues. In germline, CDR1 is KGHSH, CDR2 LQKENI. The V end was cut by 0 bases, the J end by 5 bases, with 13 bases between. CDR3: CASSPPSGAGYGYTF. The CDR3 nucleotides are TGTGCCAGCTCACCACCCAGCGGGGCAGGGTATGGCTACACCTTC. Full variable domain (remainder filled in from reference TRBV18 and TRBJ1-2): NAGVMQNPRHLVRRRGQEARLRCSPMKGHSHVYWYRQLPEEGLKFMVYLQKENIIDESGMPKERFSAEFPKEGPSILRIQQVVRGDSAAYFCASSPPSGAGYGYTFGSGTRLTVV.

V and J are TRBV12-1 and TRBJ1-5; the table gives TRBD1 as D, unverified against the DNA. TRBV12-1 is a listed pseudogene. The length of the CDR3 is 13 residues. The CDR3 protein is CASSGTDNQPQHF. The DNA for the CDR3 is TGTGCCAGCAGCGGGACAGACAATCAGCCCCAGCATTTT.

The chain is built from TRBV5-8 and TRBJ2-7, with D possibly TRBD1 on 6 matching bases. Germline CDR1 reads SGHTS; CDR2 reads YDEGEE. V lost 3 bases and J lost 4, with 20 bases in between. The CDR3 is 16 amino acids. The CDR3, as DNA: TGTGCCAGCAGCTCTAAACAGGGTCGAGACTCATACGAGCAGTACTTC. Amino acid sequence: CASSSKQGRDSYEQYF. The whole variable domain, filled in from reference TRBV5-8 and TRBJ2-7, reads EAGVTQSPTHLIKTRGQQATLRCSPISGHTSVYWYQQALGLGLQFLLWYDEGEERNRGNFPPRFSGRQFPNYSSELNVNALELEDSALYLCASSSKQGRDSYEQYFGPGTRLTVT.

The chain recombines TRBV27 with TRBJ2-5; D remains unclear. Trimming cost V 3 bases and J 0 bases, with 8 bases left between them. This CDR3 contains 14 residues. Germline CDR1 and CDR2: MNHEY and SMNVEV (reference sequence). The CDR3 region has the DNA TGTGCCAGCAGTTTGAGACTGTACCAAGAGACCCAGTACTTC. Protein sequence: CASSLRLYQETQYF.

This chain links TRBV5-4 with TRBJ2-2, with D possibly matching TRBD2 (6 bases). The CDR3 is 16 amino acids. The V gene's germline CDR1 is SGHNT and CDR2 YYREEE (reference sequence). V gave up 6 bases and J gave up 5 bases, with 20 bases separating them. CDR3 sequence reads: CASTPWGGMGTGELFF. The CDR3 DNA follows: TGTGCCAGCACTCCTTGGGGCGGGATGGGAACCGGGGAGCTGTTTTTT.

The chain couples TRBV5-6 to TRBJ2-7; D is perhaps TRBD2 (5 bases). CDR1 is SGHDT and CDR2 is YYEEEE in the germline V gene. The CDR3 contains 15 residues. V lost 4 bases, J lost 2 bases, and 16 bases lay in between. This chain's CDR3 is CASSKSGTTTYEQYF. CDR3 coding DNA: TGTGCCAGCAGCAAGAGCGGCACTACCACCTACGAGCAGTACTTC.

The chain recombines TRBV29-1 with TRBJ1-1; D is possibly TRBD1 (6 bases). The CDR3 runs to 12 residues. Germline CDR1 SQVTM, CDR2 ANQGSEA. V gave up 4 bases and J gave up 5 bases, with 11 bases separating them. The CDR3 reads CSVVGGATEAFF. CDR3 DNA: TGCAGCGTTGTGGGGGGGGCAACTGAAGCTTTCTTT.

The genes are TRBV10-3 and TRBJ1-6; TRBD1 aligns across 9 bases. The junction had 7 bases not matched to a gene; V was cut back by 4 bases and J by 6 bases. The CDR3 is made up of 16 amino acids. Germline V gene lookup returns CDR1 ENHRY and CDR2 SYGVKD. The CDR3 DNA reads TGTGCCATCAGTGGAGAGGGACAGGGTGGTAATTCACCCCTCCACTTT. This gives the protein CAISGEGQGGNSPLHF.

The rearrangement joins TRBV4-1 to TRBJ2-5, with 10 bases identical to TRBD2. The CDR3 spans 14 residues. V shed 6 bases, J shed 7 bases, and the junction held 8 bases outside the gene matches. CDR1 and CDR2 (germline): MGHRA, YSYEKL. CDR3 protein: CASRERGGPGTQYF. The CDR3 bases are TGCGCCAGCAGGGAGCGGGGGGGCCCCGGGACCCAGTACTTC.

The V call is TRBV12-5, the J call TRBJ2-7; 7 bases agree with TRBD1. The V gene's germline CDR1 is LGHNT and CDR2 FRNRAP. The CDR3 has 13 residues. With 0 bases clipped from V and 6 bases from J, the junction kept 2 bases outside the gene matches. CDR3 DNA: TGTGCTAGTGGTTTGGTAGGGGGCCTCGAGCAGTACTTC. Amino acid sequence: CASGLVGGLEQYF.

CDR3 sequence reads: CASSQEEQANYEQYF. In DNA form, the CDR3 reads TGCGCCAGCAGCCAAGAGGAACAGGCCAACTACGAGCAGTACTTC. The chain uses TRBV4-1 and TRBJ2-7; D is perhaps TRBD1 (5 bases). V lost 0 bases and J 3 bases, leaving 12 bases between the germline ends. CDR3 length: 15 amino acids. The V gene's germline CDR1 is MGHRA and CDR2 YSYEKL.

The chain's CDR3 is CASRRQGIRTEAFF. In nucleotides, the CDR3 is TGTGCCAGCAGGCGACAGGGGATTCGCACTGAAGCTTTCTTT. V gene TRBV27 combines with J gene TRBJ1-1; 8 positions agree with TRBD1. Germline assignment: CDR1 MNHEY and CDR2 SMNVEV (reference sequence). CDR3 length: 14 residues. The junction had 7 bases not matched to a gene; V was cut back by 6 bases and J by 4 bases.

The chain combines TRBV5-1 with TRBJ2-7, with 12 bases aligning to TRBD1. V lost 2 bases and J lost 4; bases outside the gene matches: 4. Germline-derived CDR1 and CDR2 are SGHRS and YFSETQ. This CDR3 has 15 amino acids. Here the CDR3 reads CASSFPGQGAYEQYF. CDR3 DNA: TGCGCCAGCAGCTTTCCGGGACAGGGGGCTTACGAGCAGTACTTC.

CDR3 loop: CASSLGVGEDSETQYF. DNA for the CDR3: TGTGCCAGCAGCTTAGGAGTAGGGGAAGATTCGGAGACCCAGTACTTC. The V call is TRBV7-9, the J call TRBJ2-5; tentative D call: TRBD1 (5 bases). The ends were cut back, 1 base at V and 5 bases at J, with 17 bases in the middle. Germline V gene data show CDR1 as SEHNR and CDR2 as FQNEAQ (reference sequence). The CDR3 consists of 16 residues.

The chain has TRBV27 and TRBJ1-2; the match to TRBD1 covers 11 bases. Germline V gene lookup returns CDR1 MNHEY and CDR2 SMNVEV (reference sequence). V gave up 3 bases and J gave up 4 bases; unmatched junction bases: 1. The CDR3 length is 14 residues. The CDR3 here is CASSFGTGGYGYTF. The CDR3, as DNA: TGTGCCAGCAGTTTCGGGACAGGGGGCTATGGCTACACCTTC.

The chain links TRBV10-3 to TRBJ2-7; the D gene is possibly TRBD2 (6 bases). The V and J ends lost 8 bases and 2 bases respectively, with 16 bases between them. The CDR3 consists of 14 residues. From germline, CDR1 is ENHRY and CDR2 SYGVKD. CDR3 sequence: CAIGPGETPYEQYF. DNA of the CDR3: TGTGCCATCGGCCCGGGGGAGACCCCCTACGAGCAGTACTTC.

This sequence joins TRBV5-1 and TRBJ2-7, with D perhaps matching TRBD1 (6 bases). V was cut by 1 base and J by 5 bases, with 19 bases left in between. The CDR3 loop spans 16 amino acids. Germline CDR1 SGHRS, CDR2 YFSETQ. The CDR3 DNA reads as TGCGCCAGCAGCTTGTGGGGTGGTTCAGGGGTTGACGAGCAGTACTTC. It codes for CASSLWGGSGVDEQYF. Drawing the rest from reference TRBV5-1 and TRBJ2-7, the complete variable domain is KAGVTQTPRYLIKTRGQQVTLSCSPISGHRSVSWYQQTPGQGLQFLFEYFSETQRNKGNFPGRFSGRQFSNSRSEMNVSTLELGDSALYLCASSLWGGSGVDEQYFGPGTRLTVT.

In this sample, this clone turned up once. The genes are TRBV6-5 and TRBJ1-2, with D unclear. Per germline, CDR1 MNHEY and CDR2 SVGAGI. The CDR3 totals 14 residues. V was shortened by 2 bases and J by 2 bases, with 9 bases between the two germline ends. CDR3: CASSYRSGNYGYTF. The CDR3 DNA follows: TGTGCCAGCAGTTACCGATCCGGGAACTATGGCTACACCTTC.

CDR3 residues: CASSEWGLWYF. In DNA, the CDR3 is TGTGCCAGCAGTGAATGGGGCCTTTGGTACTTC. V gene TRBV2 combines with J gene TRBJ2-4; tentative D call: TRBD1 (5 bases). Trimming took off 2 bases at V and 15 bases at J, with 11 bases between the two ends. Germline loops: CDR1 SNHLY, CDR2 FYNNEI. CDR3 size: 11 residues.

This clone was seen just once. CDR3 in amino acids: CSVAEYSNQPQHF. CDR3 sequence (DNA): TGCAGCGTTGCAGAATATAGCAATCAGCCCCAGCATTTT. This chain connects TRBV29-1 to TRBJ1-5; D not resolved. V dropped 4 bases and J dropped 0 bases, with 7 bases sitting between them. Germline CDR1 SQVTM, CDR2 ANQGSEA. The CDR3 runs to 13 residues.

The V and J genes are TRBV7-9 and TRBJ1-2, with D possibly TRBD1 on 6 matching bases. The germline V and J ends were trimmed by 6 bases and 6 bases, with 17 bases remaining between them. CDR3 length: 14 residues. The germline V gene encodes CDR1 SEHNR and CDR2 FQNEAQ (reference sequence). CDR3 in amino acids: CASSLIYDRNGYTF. CDR3 nucleotides: TGTGCCAGCAGTCTAATCTATGACAGGAATGGCTACACCTTC.

The V gene is TRBV25-1, the J gene TRBJ1-1; 9 nucleotides line up with TRBD1. From germline, CDR1 is MGHDK and CDR2 SYGVNS. V was pared by 1 base and J by 1 base, with 10 bases of the junction left unmatched. The CDR3 is made up of 18 amino acids. CDR3 amino acids: CASSELGRGTGQNTEAFF. The CDR3 coding sequence is TGTGCCAGCAGTGAATTAGGTCGCGGGACAGGGCAGAACACTGAAGCTTTCTTT.

V is TRBV28 and J is TRBJ2-4; the D gene is possibly TRBD1 (5 bases). With 7 bases removed from V and 6 bases from J, the gap between germline ends came to 13 bases. The germline gives CDR1 MDHEN, CDR2 SYDVKM. This CDR3 spans 13 amino acids. The CDR3 sequence: CASMQGSRNIQYF. CDR3 coding DNA: TGTGCCAGCATGCAGGGTAGTAGAAACATTCAGTACTTC. The full variable domain, its missing parts supplied by reference TRBV28 and TRBJ2-4, is DVKVTQSSRYLVKRTGEKVFLECVQDMDHENMFWYRQDPGLGLRLIYFSYDVKMKEKGDIPEGYSVSREKKERFSLILESASTNQTSMYLCASMQGSRNIQYFGAGTRLSVL.

This clone is a singleton in its sample. The chain's CDR3 is CASSPKPGHYSYEQYF. In nucleotides, the CDR3 is TGTGCCAGCAGCCCGAAACCGGGACACTACTCCTACGAGCAGTACTTC. The V gene is TRBV14, the J gene TRBJ2-7, with D maybe TRBD1 (6 bases). The V gene's germline CDR1 is SGHDN and CDR2 FVKESK. With 4 bases removed from V and 0 bases from J, the gap between germline ends came to 16 bases. The CDR3 totals 16 residues.